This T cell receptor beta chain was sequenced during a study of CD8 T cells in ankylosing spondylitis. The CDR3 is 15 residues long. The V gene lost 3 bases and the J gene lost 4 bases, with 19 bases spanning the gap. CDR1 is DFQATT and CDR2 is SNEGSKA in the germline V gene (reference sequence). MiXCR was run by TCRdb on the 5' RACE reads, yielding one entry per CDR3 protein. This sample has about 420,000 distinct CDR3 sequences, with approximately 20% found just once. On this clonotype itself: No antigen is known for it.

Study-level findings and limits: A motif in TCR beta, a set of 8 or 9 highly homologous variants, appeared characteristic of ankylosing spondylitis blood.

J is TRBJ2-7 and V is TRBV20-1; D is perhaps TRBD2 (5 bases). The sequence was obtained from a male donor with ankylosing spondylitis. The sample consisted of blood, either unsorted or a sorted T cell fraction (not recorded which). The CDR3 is CSASGPLTGEYEQYF. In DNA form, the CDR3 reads TGCAGTGCTAGCGGACCGTTAACCGGGGAGTACGAGCAGTACTTC.